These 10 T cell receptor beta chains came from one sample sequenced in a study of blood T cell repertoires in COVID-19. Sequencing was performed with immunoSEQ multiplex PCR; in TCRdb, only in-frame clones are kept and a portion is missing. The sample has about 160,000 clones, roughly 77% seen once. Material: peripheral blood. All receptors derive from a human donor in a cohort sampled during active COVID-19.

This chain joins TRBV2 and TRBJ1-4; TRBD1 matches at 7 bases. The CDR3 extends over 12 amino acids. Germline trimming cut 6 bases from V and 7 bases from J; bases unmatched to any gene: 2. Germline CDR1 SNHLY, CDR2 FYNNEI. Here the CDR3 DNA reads TGTGCCAGCAGGGGGACAGTTGAAAAACTGTTTTTT. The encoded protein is CASRGTVEKLFF.

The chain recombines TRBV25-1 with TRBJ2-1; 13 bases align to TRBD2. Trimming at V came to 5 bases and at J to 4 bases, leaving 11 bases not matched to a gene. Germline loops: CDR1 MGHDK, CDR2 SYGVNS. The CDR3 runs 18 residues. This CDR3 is CASSPGLAGPPPYNEQFF. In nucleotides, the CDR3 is TGTGCCAGCAGTCCGGGACTAGCGGGACCCCCGCCTTACAATGAGCAGTTCTTC. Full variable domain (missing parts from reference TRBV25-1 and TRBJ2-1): EADIYQTPRYLVIGTGKKITLECSQTMGHDKMYWYQQDPGMELHLIHYSYGVNSTEKGDLSSESTVSRIRTEHFPLTLESARPSHTSQYLCASSPGLAGPPPYNEQFFGPGTRLTVL.

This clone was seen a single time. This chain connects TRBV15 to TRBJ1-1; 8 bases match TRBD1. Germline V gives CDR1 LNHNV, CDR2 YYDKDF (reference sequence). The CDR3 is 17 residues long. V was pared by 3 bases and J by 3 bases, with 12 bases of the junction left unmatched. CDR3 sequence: CATSSRGARGPDTEAFF. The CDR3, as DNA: TGTGCCACCAGCAGCCGGGGGGCCAGGGGGCCGGACACTGAAGCTTTCTTT.

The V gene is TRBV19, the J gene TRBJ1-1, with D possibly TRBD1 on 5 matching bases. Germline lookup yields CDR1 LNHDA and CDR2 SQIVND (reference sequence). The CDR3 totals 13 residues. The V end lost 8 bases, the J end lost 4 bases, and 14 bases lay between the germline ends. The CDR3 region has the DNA TGTGCCAGTGGATCTTGGAGGGGCACTGAAGCTTTCTTT. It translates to CASGSWRGTEAFF.

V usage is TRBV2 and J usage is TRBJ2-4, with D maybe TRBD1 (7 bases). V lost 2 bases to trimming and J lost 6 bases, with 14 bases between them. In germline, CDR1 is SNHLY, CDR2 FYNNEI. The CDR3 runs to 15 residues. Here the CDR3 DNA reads TGTGCCAGCAGTGAATCCGGGGGACAGATAAACATTCAGTACTTC. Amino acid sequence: CASSESGGQINIQYF.

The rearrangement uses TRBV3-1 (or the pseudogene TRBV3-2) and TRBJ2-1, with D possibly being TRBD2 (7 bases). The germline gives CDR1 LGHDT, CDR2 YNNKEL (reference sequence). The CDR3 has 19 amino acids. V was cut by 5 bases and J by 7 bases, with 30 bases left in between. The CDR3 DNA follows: TGTGCCAGCAGCACAGAAAGAGGGGGGGGGCGAAGAACGGAAAATGAGCAGTTCTTC. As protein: CASSTERGGGRRTENEQFF.

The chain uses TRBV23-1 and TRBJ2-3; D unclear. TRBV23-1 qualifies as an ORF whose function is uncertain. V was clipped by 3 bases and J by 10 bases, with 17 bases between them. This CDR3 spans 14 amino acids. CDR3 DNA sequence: TGCGCCAGCAGTCAGTTACGCAAGTGCTATCCGCAGTATTTT. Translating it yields CASSQLRKCYPQYF.

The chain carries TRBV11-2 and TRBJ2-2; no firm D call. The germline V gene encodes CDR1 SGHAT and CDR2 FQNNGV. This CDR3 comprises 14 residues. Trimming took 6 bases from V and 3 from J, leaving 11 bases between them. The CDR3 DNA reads TGTGCCAGCAGGAGCTTAAGAGACACCGGGGAGCTGTTTTTT. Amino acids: CASRSLRDTGELFF.

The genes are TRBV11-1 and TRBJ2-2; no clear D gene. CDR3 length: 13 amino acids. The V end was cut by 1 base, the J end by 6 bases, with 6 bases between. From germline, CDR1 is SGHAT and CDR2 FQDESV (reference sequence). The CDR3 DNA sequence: TGTGCCAGCAGCTTAGTCAGGTCCGGGGAGCTGTTTTTT. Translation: CASSLVRSGELFF.

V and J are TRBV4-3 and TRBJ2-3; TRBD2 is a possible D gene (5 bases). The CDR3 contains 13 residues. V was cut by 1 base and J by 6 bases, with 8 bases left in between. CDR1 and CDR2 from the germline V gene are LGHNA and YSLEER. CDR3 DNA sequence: TGCGCCAGCAGCCAAGGGCGGGCGGATACGCAGTATTTT. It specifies CASSQGRADTQYF.